The 11 T cell receptor beta chains presented below share a single source sample, sequenced in a study of naive and memory T cell subsets. Two oligonucleotides, mixed equimolar, formed the beta constant-region primer covering TRBC1 and TRBC2. TCRdb called the UMI-ligation and nested PCR reads again in MiXCR, with one record for every CDR3 protein. The repertoire consists of about 85,000 distinct CDR3 sequences, with around 13% occurring once and the leading ten covering around 0.99%. Sequencing was performed on central memory CD4+ T cells from blood. These receptors all come from a human donor in good health.

The table lists this clonotype with a few counts. The chain employs TRBV30 and TRBJ2-1; 10 bases line up with TRBD1. The V gene's germline CDR1 is GTSNPN and CDR2 SVGIG (reference sequence). The CDR3 sequence is 15 residues long. Unmatched junction bases numbered 10, after V lost 5 bases and J lost 6 bases. In DNA form, the CDR3 reads TGTGCCTGGGGGGGTAGGGACAGGGGCCCCAATGAGCAGTTCTTC. Translation: CAWGGRDRGPNEQFF.

This clonotype was seen a handful of times. The chain links TRBV7-2 to TRBJ2-3; 12 bases line up with TRBD1. The CDR3 covers 15 residues. The ends lost 4 bases at V and 6 bases at J; junction bases unmatched: 5. In germline, CDR1 is SGHTA, CDR2 FQGNSA. The CDR3 sequence is CASSSGQGAWDTQYF. The CDR3 nucleotides are TGTGCCAGCAGCTCGGGACAGGGGGCTTGGGATACGCAGTATTTT.

This chain connects TRBV4-1 to TRBJ1-2; no reliable D call. Germline values: CDR1 MGHRA, CDR2 YSYEKL. This CDR3 spans 14 amino acids. The V end lost 4 bases, the J end lost 4 bases, and 13 bases lay between the germline ends. CDR3 amino acids: CASSLGHAGYGYTF. CDR3 bases: TGCGCCAGCAGCCTGGGCCATGCAGGCTATGGCTACACCTTC.

This clonotype was detected many times. The chain has TRBV20-1 and TRBJ2-7; D remains ambiguous. CDR1 and CDR2 from the germline V gene are DFQATT and SNEGSKA (reference sequence). The CDR3 runs to 11 residues. V was trimmed by 5 bases and J by 8 bases, leaving 13 bases between them. CDR3 bases: TGCAGTGCTGGCTCAGGTAACAAGCAGTACTTC. It translates to CSAGSGNKQYF.

This clonotype showed up just a few times. The chain has TRBV4-1 and TRBJ2-2; TRBD2 aligns across 14 bases. CDR1 is MGHRA and CDR2 is YSYEKL in the germline V gene. This CDR3 is 18 amino acids long. J gave up 6 bases and V 4 bases, and 10 bases lay outside the gene matches. In nucleotides, the CDR3 is TGCGCCAGCAGCCGCCCGGGACTAGCGGGAGACCGGGCCGGGGAGCTGTTTTTT. Translated: CASSRPGLAGDRAGELFF.

This clonotype was counted ten times or more. The rearrangement uses TRBV28 and TRBJ2-1; TRBD1 aligns across 7 bases. The CDR3 is 17 amino acids. The J segment lost 1 base and the V segment lost 4 bases, leaving 10 bases of the junction unmatched. Per the germline V gene, CDR1 is MDHEN and CDR2 is SYDVKM. CDR3 sequence reads: CASSSIQGGRSYNEQFF. The CDR3 DNA reads TGTGCCAGCAGTTCGATCCAAGGGGGCCGTTCCTACAATGAGCAGTTCTTC.

In this sample, this clonotype turned up many times. The chain joins TRBV5-1 to TRBJ1-2; 7 nucleotides align to TRBD1. Germline lookup yields CDR1 SGHRS and CDR2 YFSETQ. The junction had 4 bases not matched to a gene; V was cut back by 4 bases and J by 4 bases. The length of the CDR3 is 13 residues. CDR3 nucleotide sequence: TGCGCCAGCAGCACGGGACAGCTCTATGGCTACACCTTC. Amino acids: CASSTGQLYGYTF.

The sample holds a few counts of this clonotype. This chain connects TRBV13 to TRBJ2-2, with TRBD2 matching over 12 bases. Losses at the gene ends were 5 bases for V and 6 bases for J; bases not matched to a gene: 7. CDR1 and CDR2 from the germline V gene are PRHDT and FYEKMQ (reference sequence). This CDR3 is built from 16 residues. In nucleotides, the CDR3 is TGTGCCAGCAGCACTAGCGGGAGGTGGGCGGCCGGGGAGCTGTTTTTT. Its protein is CASSTSGRWAAGELFF.

The J gene is TRBJ2-2, the V gene TRBV9; 8 nucleotides align to TRBD1. Per the germline V gene, CDR1 is SGDLS and CDR2 is YYNGEE. V gave up 4 bases and J gave up 5 bases; unmatched junction bases: 10. The CDR3 runs 16 residues. The CDR3 spells CASSPSDRVWTGELFF. CDR3 DNA: TGTGCCAGCAGCCCCTCGGACAGGGTATGGACCGGGGAGCTGTTTTTT.

The sample holds a few counts of this clonotype. The chain recombines TRBV20-1 with TRBJ1-2; no clear D. CDR1 and CDR2 (germline): DFQATT, SNEGSKA (reference sequence). The germline V and J ends were trimmed by 5 bases and 0 bases, with 13 bases remaining between them. This CDR3 is built from 14 residues. The CDR3 here is CSAPLGRANYGYTF. In DNA, the CDR3 is TGCAGTGCTCCACTGGGAAGGGCTAACTATGGCTACACCTTC.

This clonotype was seen more than once but under ten times. The CDR3 coding sequence is TGTGCCAGCAGCCAGAACTTAGCGGGAGGGACGTCCGAGGAGCTGTTTTTT. Translating gives CASSQNLAGGTSEELFF. V gene TRBV4-2 combines with J gene TRBJ2-2; 11 bases line up with TRBD2. V shed 3 bases and J 10 bases; nucleotides not matched to a gene: 13. Germline V CDR1 and CDR2: LGHNA, YNFKEQ. The CDR3 contains 17 residues.